This T cell receptor beta chain was captured in a study of shared clonotypes between healthy human individuals. It was at deep level that the assay was run. The data were produced by immunoSEQ multiplex PCR, yet TCRdb's version contains in-frame clones alone and is incomplete. The data show 2,500,000 or so clones, with about 90% seen just once and around 0.38% held by the top ten. Broader study findings: In a few donors, about 5% of naive CD4 clonotypes appeared in common. Rarefaction analysis demonstrated incomplete sorted-subset sequencing notwithstanding large depth.

The CDR3 is 13 amino acids. Per the germline V gene, CDR1 is SGHRS and CDR2 is YFSETQ. Trimming removed 5 bases from V and 1 base from J, with 9 bases in between. Regarding this clone: Its cognate antigen is unknown.

The rearrangement joins TRBV5-1 to TRBJ1-1; no clear D gene. The sample comprised naive CD4+ T cells from PBMCs. Subset here: CD45RA+ positively selected. The TCR originated in a young man in good health. Some clones in this sample may be carry-over from other donors' samples. The CDR3 region has the DNA TGCGCCAGCAGGGTCAGTTCGAACACTGAAGCTTTCTTT. Translated: CASRVSSNTEAFF.